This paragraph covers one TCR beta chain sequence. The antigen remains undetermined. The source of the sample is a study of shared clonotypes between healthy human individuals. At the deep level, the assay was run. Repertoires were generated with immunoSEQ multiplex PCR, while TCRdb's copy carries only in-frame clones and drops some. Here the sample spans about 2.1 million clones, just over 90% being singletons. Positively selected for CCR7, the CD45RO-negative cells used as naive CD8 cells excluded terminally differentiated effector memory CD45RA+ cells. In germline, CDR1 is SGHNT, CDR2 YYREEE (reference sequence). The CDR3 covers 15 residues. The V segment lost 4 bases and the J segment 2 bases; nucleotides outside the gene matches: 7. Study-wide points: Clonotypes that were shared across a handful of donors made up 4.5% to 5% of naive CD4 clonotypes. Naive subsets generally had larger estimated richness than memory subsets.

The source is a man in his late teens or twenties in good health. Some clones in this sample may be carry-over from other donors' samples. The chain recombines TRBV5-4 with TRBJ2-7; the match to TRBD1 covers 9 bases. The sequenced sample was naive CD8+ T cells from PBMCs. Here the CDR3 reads CASSDDRGDPYEQYF. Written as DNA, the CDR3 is TGTGCCAGCAGCGATGACAGGGGGGACCCCTACGAGCAGTACTTC.